This TCR beta chain was found in a study of shared clonotypes between healthy human individuals. Germline values: CDR1 GTSNPN, CDR2 SVGIG (reference sequence). The CDR3 has 12 amino acids. Trimming left V 5 bases short and J 7 bases short, with 9 bases between. Selected positively for CCR7 and CD45RO-negative, naive CD8 cells excluded terminally differentiated effector memory CD45RA+ cells. Healthy HIV-negative adults without recent acute infections or vaccinations served as donors. Clones were sequenced by immunoSEQ multiplex PCR, and TCRdb holds only the in-frame ones, with some missing. The sample holds 1.5 million to 2.5 million clones, about 95% seen once. This clone was detected only a few times. Its antigen is not known. Whole-study results and caveats: Clonotypes shared by all four sorted-subset donors had higher generation probabilities than non-shared clonotypes.

Material: naive CD8+ T cells sorted from blood. The receptor comes from a man aged 18 to 35 in good health. This chain links TRBV30 with TRBJ1-6; D is undetermined. The CDR3 is CAWSTQNSPLHF. The CDR3 DNA reads as TGTGCCTGGTCGACACAAAATTCACCCCTCCACTTT. The full variable domain, rest sourced from reference TRBV30 and TRBJ1-6, is SQTIHQWPATLVQPVGSPLSLECTVEGTSNPNLYWYRQAAGRGLQLLFYSVGIGQISSEVPQNLSASRPQDRQFILSSKKLLLSDSGFYLCAWSTQNSPLHFGNGTRLTVT.